The clone carrying this T cell receptor (beta chain) showed up many times. The data originate from a study of early T cells in non-severe SARS-CoV-2 infection. The library protocol tagged individual cDNA molecules with unique molecular identifiers. TCRdb recomputed calls from the 5' RACE reads with MiXCR, one row per CDR3 protein. This sample has tens of thousands of distinct CDR3 sequences, with more than 6% found just once. The CDR3 covers 16 residues. After removal of 5 bases from V and 1 base from J, the junction contained 5 bases not matched to a gene. Looked up from germline, CDR1 is MNHEY and CDR2 is SVGAGI.

This TCR was sampled from an adult who was a healthcare worker with PCR-confirmed SARS-CoV-2 infection or an uninfected control (not recorded which). What was sequenced was whole blood. This chain links TRBV6-5 with TRBJ2-2, with 9 bases that match TRBD2. The CDR3 here is CASSPWTSENTGELFF. CDR3 bases: TGTGCCAGCAGTCCCTGGACTAGCGAGAACACCGGGGAGCTGTTTTTT.